This T cell receptor beta chain was identified in a study of blood T cell repertoires in COVID-19. This CDR3 is 16 amino acids long. CDR1 is MNHEY and CDR2 is SVGEGT in the germline V gene. J gave up 7 bases and V 0 bases, and 6 bases lay outside the gene matches. As handled by the study authors: It was from reference gene primer amplification that nucleated cell counts were estimated. Profiling relied on immunoSEQ multiplex PCR, and the TCRdb table lists in-frame clones only, not all of them. That table supplies the V and J calls and clone size; D and trimming were determined from the DNA. The data hold 63,000 or so clones, with approximately 79% observed a single time.

This TCR derives from a human donor in a cohort sampled during active COVID-19. This chain links TRBV6-2 or TRBV6-3 with TRBJ2-5, with 12 bases lining up with TRBD2. Source material: peripheral blood. The CDR3 DNA follows: TGTGCCAGCAGTTACTCGTCTAGCGGGAGGGTAGGGACCCAGTACTTC. It specifies CASSYSSSGRVGTQYF.